Below are 16 T cell receptor beta chains sequenced from a single sample in a study of PD-1 blockade in mismatch repair-deficient tumors. Time point indicated: identical roughly 11-day culture without peptide (control). These TCRs' antigens remain unknown. Clones were sequenced by immunoSEQ multiplex PCR, and TCRdb holds only the in-frame ones, with some missing. The repertoire includes more than 13,000 clones, about nine tenths of them detected once, and roughly 11% sits in the top ten. Sequences were derived from cells cultured in vitro, sampled from a patient treated with pembrolizumab. The receptor source for this set is an adult with mismatch repair-deficient cancer.

Here the CDR3 reads CASSLVSGTSYEIGLDDEQFF. DNA for the CDR3: TGCGCCAGCAGCTTGGTGTCGGGGACTAGTTACGAAATCGGGCTGGATGATGAGCAGTTCTTC. The chain combines TRBV5-1 with TRBJ2-1, with 8 bases lining up with TRBD2. The CDR3 loop spans 21 amino acids. After removal of 0 bases from V and 8 bases from J, the junction contained 25 bases not matched to a gene. CDR1 is SGHRS and CDR2 is YFSETQ in the germline V gene.

The V and J genes are TRBV5-1 and TRBJ2-1; D gene unclear. CDR3 length: 14 amino acids. Trimming removed 5 bases at V and 6 bases at J, with 15 bases between. CDR1 is SGHRS and CDR2 is YFSETQ in the germline V gene. CDR3 in DNA: TGCGCCAGCAGTATCGGTTCTCAACTCAATGAGCAGTTCTTC. This codes for CASSIGSQLNEQFF.

In the case of this clone: Relative to the germline gene, one junction end is altered; a read error may explain this. This chain links TRBV7-7 with TRBJ2-5, with 14 bases that match TRBD2. This CDR3 has 18 residues. Germline V gives CDR1 SSHAT, CDR2 FNYEAQ (reference sequence). The CDR3 reads CASSLGRTSGRFQETQYF. The DNA for the CDR3 is TGTGCTAGCAGCTTAGGAAGGACTAGCGGGAGGTTCCAAGAGACCCAGTACTTC.

The chain couples TRBV6-6 to TRBJ2-2, with no clear D. The CDR3 is 13 residues long. Germline V gene data show CDR1 as MNHNY and CDR2 as SVGAGI (reference sequence). Trimming stripped 0 bases from V and 8 bases from J, with 7 bases between. The CDR3 DNA follows: TGTGCCAGCAGTTACTCGATCGGGGGGGAGCTGTTTTTT. Translated: CASSYSIGGELFF.

The V gene is TRBV29-1, the J gene TRBJ2-7, with TRBD2 identical over 9 bases. The germline V gene has CDR1 SQVTM and CDR2 ANQGSEA. The length of the CDR3 is 16 residues. Trimming removed 3 bases from V and 2 bases from J; junction bases left unmatched: 11. The CDR3 sequence is CSVEASGTLIPYEQYF. CDR3 nucleotides: TGCAGCGTTGAGGCTAGCGGGACCCTAATTCCCTACGAGCAGTACTTC.

This sequence joins TRBV7-8 and TRBJ2-7; 7 bases are shared with TRBD1. With 5 bases clipped from V and 2 bases from J, the junction kept 18 bases outside the gene matches. Per germline, CDR1 SGHVS and CDR2 FQNEAQ. CDR3 length equals 18 residues. The CDR3 is CASSLIRDSPLPPYEQYF. The CDR3 bases are TGTGCCAGCAGCCTGATCCGGGACAGCCCCTTACCACCCTACGAGCAGTACTTC.

This rearrangement joins TRBV4-2 to TRBJ1-3; 8 positions match TRBD1. V dropped 0 bases and J dropped 5; count of bases not matched to a gene: 18. Germline V CDR1 and CDR2: LGHNA, YNFKEQ. The CDR3 spans 20 residues. The CDR3 DNA follows: TGTGCCAGCAGCCAAGAAAAACGGACAGGGTCGACCCTAGGCAGAAACACCATATATTTT. Its translation: CASSQEKRTGSTLGRNTIYF.

This chain links TRBV5-1 with TRBJ1-4; no reliable D call. This CDR3 has 13 residues. Trimming removed 2 bases from V and 7 bases from J, with 9 bases in between. Germline values: CDR1 SGHRS, CDR2 YFSETQ. The CDR3 DNA reads TGCGCCAGCAGCTTAATAGTCGGTGAAAAACTGTTTTTT. This encodes CASSLIVGEKLFF.

V usage is TRBV28 and J usage is TRBJ1-2; the match to TRBD1 covers 11 bases. CDR1 and CDR2 (germline): MDHEN, SYDVKM. The trim removed 2 bases at V and 7 bases at J, leaving 3 bases unmatched. CDR3 length equals 14 residues. This CDR3 is CASSLGQGAFGYTF. The CDR3 coding sequence is TGTGCCAGCAGTTTAGGACAGGGGGCCTTTGGCTACACCTTC.

The V gene is TRBV15, the J gene TRBJ2-7, with D possibly being TRBD1 or TRBD2 (6 bases each). Germline assignment: CDR1 LNHNV and CDR2 YYDKDF (reference sequence). This CDR3 region has 15 residues. V was cut by 0 bases and J by 4 bases, with 13 bases left in between. The CDR3 DNA reads TGTGCCACCAGCAGAGATTTAACAGGGAGGTACGAGCAGTACTTC. Translating it yields CATSRDLTGRYEQYF.

The chain recombines TRBV18 with TRBJ2-3, with 15 bases lining up with TRBD2. Trimming removed 5 bases from V and 5 bases from J; junction bases left unmatched: 2. Germline V CDR1 and CDR2: KGHSH, LQKENI. This CDR3 is built from 15 residues. DNA of the CDR3: TGTGCCAGCTCAGAGGGACTAGCGGGAGGAGATACGCAGTATTTT. The encoded protein is CASSEGLAGGDTQYF.

V and J are TRBV15 and TRBJ1-4; D is unresolved. This CDR3 has 13 amino acids. Germline V gene data show CDR1 as LNHNV and CDR2 as YYDKDF (reference sequence). V lost 8 bases and J 7 bases, leaving 14 bases between the germline ends. The CDR3 DNA follows: TGTGCCACCTCCGGACGGCACCTTGAAAAACTGTTTTTT. Encoded protein: CATSGRHLEKLFF.

The chain is built from TRBV6-5 and TRBJ2-5, with 7 positions matching TRBD1. The CDR3 length is 14 residues. With 2 bases clipped from V and 5 bases from J, the junction kept 5 bases outside the gene matches. The germline V gene encodes CDR1 MNHEY and CDR2 SVGAGI. CDR3 residues: CASSYRGRLETQYF. In DNA form, the CDR3 reads TGTGCCAGCAGTTACAGGGGGCGGTTGGAGACCCAGTACTTC.

The J gene is TRBJ1-1, the V gene TRBV30; D gene unclear. This CDR3 has 13 residues. Per the germline V gene, CDR1 is GTSNPN and CDR2 is SVGIG (reference sequence). V shed 3 bases and J shed 4 bases, with 12 bases lying between them. CDR3 sequence: CAWRAAAGTEAFF. The CDR3 bases are TGTGCCTGGAGAGCGGCCGCGGGCACTGAAGCTTTCTTT.

The chain links TRBV10-1 to TRBJ1-2; 7 bases agree with TRBD1. In germline, CDR1 is WNHNN, CDR2 SYGVQD (reference sequence). This CDR3 has 10 residues. The CDR3: CPRRGPGYTF. In DNA, the CDR3 is TGCCCACGGAGGGGGCCCGGCTACACCTTC.

The rearrangement links TRBV20-1 to TRBJ2-1, with unresolved D. CDR3 size: 11 residues. The germline V gene encodes CDR1 DFQATT and CDR2 SNEGSKA (reference sequence). The V and J ends lost 3 bases and 13 bases respectively, with 13 bases between them. The CDR3 region is CSASPASPQFF. CDR3 in DNA: TGCAGTGCTAGCCCGGCTAGTCCCCAGTTCTTC.